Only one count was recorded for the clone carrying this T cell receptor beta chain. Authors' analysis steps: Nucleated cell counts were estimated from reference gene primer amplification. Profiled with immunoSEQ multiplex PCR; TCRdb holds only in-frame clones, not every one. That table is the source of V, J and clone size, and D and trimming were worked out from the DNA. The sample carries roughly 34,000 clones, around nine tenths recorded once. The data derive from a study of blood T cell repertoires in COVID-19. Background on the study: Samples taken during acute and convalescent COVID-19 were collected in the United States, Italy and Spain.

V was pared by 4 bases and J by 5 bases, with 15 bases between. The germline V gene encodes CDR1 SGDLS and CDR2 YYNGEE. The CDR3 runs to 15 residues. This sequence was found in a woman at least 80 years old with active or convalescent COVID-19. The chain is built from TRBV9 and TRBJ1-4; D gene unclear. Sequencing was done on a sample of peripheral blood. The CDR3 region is CASSPVGGRNEKLFF. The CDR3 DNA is TGTGCCAGCAGCCCCGTAGGCGGTAGGAATGAAAAACTGTTTTTT.